The 5 T cell receptor beta chains in this list originate from one sample, sequenced in a study of CD8+ T cells in alopecia areata. RNA extraction was followed by reverse transcription into cDNA, which acted as the sequencing template. Sequencing was performed with immunoSEQ multiplex PCR; in TCRdb, only in-frame clones are kept and a portion is missing. This table holds some 99,000 clones, around two fifths found once. The sample taken for sequencing was CD4+ T cells sorted from blood. Source of these receptors: a human donor with alopecia areata.

This clone was recorded a few times. The chain is built from TRBV29-1 and TRBJ2-3; a possible D gene is TRBD2 (6 bases). The V end was cut by 7 bases, the J end by 2 bases, with 10 bases between. Germline V gene lookup returns CDR1 SQVTM and CDR2 ANQGSEA. The CDR3 has 12 amino acids. The CDR3 nucleotides are TGCAGCGCGCGGGACTCCACAGATACGCAGTATTTT. Residues: CSARDSTDTQYF.

This clone was seen a handful of times. The rearrangement links TRBV5-4 to TRBJ2-3; TRBD2 might be the D (5 bases). This CDR3 has 15 residues. Germline V lookup: CDR1 SGHNT, CDR2 YYREEE (reference sequence). Trimming removed 4 bases from V and 3 bases from J, with 15 bases in between. The CDR3 protein is CASSLQTGYTDTQYF. The CDR3 DNA sequence: TGTGCCAGCAGCCTCCAGACGGGATATACAGATACGCAGTATTTT.

This clone was seen a few times. The J gene is TRBJ2-7, the V gene TRBV20-1, with TRBD2 identical over 7 bases. Germline V gives CDR1 DFQATT, CDR2 SNEGSKA (reference sequence). With 5 bases clipped from V and 5 bases from J, the junction kept 3 bases outside the gene matches. The CDR3 is made up of 11 amino acids. CDR3 nucleotide sequence: TGCAGTGCTGGGGGGGAGGACGAGCAGTACTTC. Its translation is CSAGGEDEQYF.

The chain recombines TRBV29-1 with TRBJ2-3; the match to TRBD1 covers 8 bases. The CDR3 totals 15 residues. Germline assignment: CDR1 SQVTM and CDR2 ANQGSEA. The V and J ends lost 0 bases and 2 bases, in that order; junction bases with no gene match: 4. In nucleotides, the CDR3 is TGCAGCGTTGAAGAACCCCAGGGGGCCACAGATACGCAGTATTTT. It translates to CSVEEPQGATDTQYF.

V usage is TRBV30 and J usage is TRBJ2-5; weak D call: TRBD2 (7 bases). The V gene's germline CDR1 is GTSNPN and CDR2 SVGIG (reference sequence). The CDR3 covers 13 residues. Trimming pared 3 bases from V and 5 bases from J, leaving 13 bases between. The CDR3 DNA reads TGTGCCTGGAGCATTCGGGGGGCGGAGACCCAGTACTTC. Residues: CAWSIRGAETQYF. The variable domain in full, with the rest retrieved from reference TRBV30 and TRBJ2-5, is SQTIHQWPATLVQPVGSPLSLECTVEGTSNPNLYWYRQAAGRGLQLLFYSVGIGQISSEVPQNLSASRPQDRQFILSSKKLLLSDSGFYLCAWSIRGAETQYFGPGTRLLVL.